A selection of T cell receptor beta chains follows, all from one sample in a study of T cells in Graves' hyperthyroidism and ophthalmopathy. TCRdb analysed the multiplex PCR reads with MiXCR anew, one entry per CDR3 protein. The sample consists of 450,000 to 650,000 distinct CDR3 sequences, around 20% of them appearing once. Source material: blood. Receptor source: a man between 18 and 29 years old with Graves' hyperthyroidism. The CDR3 runs from the conserved cysteine through the conserved F or W. D genes are given only for firm matches. Size is omitted from some rows. Given values are once, few, many or a class for expanded clones.

many	TRBV24-1	TRBD2	TRBJ2-7	CATSDFGRGVHNEQYF	TGTGCCACCAGTGATTTCGGGCGGGGGGTGCACAACGAGCAGTACTTC
once	TRBV2	.	TRBJ1-3	CASSAEGPDLYSGNTIYF	TGTGCCAGCAGTGCCGAGGGGCCAGACTTGTACTCTGGAAACACCATATATTTT
once	TRBV7-2	.	TRBJ1-2	CASSLEARAYGYTF	TGTGCCAGCAGCTTGGAGGCCAGGGCCTATGGCTACACCTTC
many	TRBV12-3/TRBV12-4	TRBD2	TRBJ2-7	CASSNSGGAYEQYF	TGTGCCAGTTCAAATAGCGGGGGGGCCTACGAGCAGTACTTC
.	TRBV6-2/TRBV6-3	.	TRBJ1-1	CASSYLPGGTEAFF	TGTGCCAGCAGTTACCTTCCCGGGGGTACTGAAGCTTTCTTT
many	TRBV20-1	.	TRBJ1-5	CSAEVEVESGGQPQHF	TGCAGTGCCGAAGTAGAGGTGGAGTCAGGAGGTCAGCCCCAGCATTTT
.	TRBV28	TRBD1	TRBJ1-5	CASSQAGTGFTQPQHF	TGTGCCAGCAGCCAAGCCGGGACAGGATTTACTCAGCCCCAGCATTTT
few	TRBV7-8	.	TRBJ2-2	CASSRVGGRTGELFF	TGTGCCAGCAGTCGGGTCGGGGGGCGAACCGGGGAGCTGTTTTTT
many	TRBV27	TRBD1	TRBJ1-2	CASSSSGQGVGYTF	TGTGCCAGCAGTTCGTCGGGACAGGGTGTAGGCTACACCTTC
many	TRBV12-3/TRBV12-4	TRBD2	TRBJ2-5	CASKGTSGPGPQYF	TGTGCCAGCAAGGGGACTAGTGGGCCTGGGCCCCAGTACTTC
many	TRBV6-5	.	TRBJ1-1	CASSYSGGSEAFF	TGTGCCAGCAGTTACTCGGGGGGCTCTGAAGCTTTCTTT
many	TRBV4-1	.	TRBJ1-1	CASSQATGGAFF	TGCGCCAGCAGCCAAGCGACAGGTGGAGCTTTCTTT